Listed below are T cell receptor beta chains from one sample, sequenced in a study of OX40 agonist ivuxolimab in advanced cancers. TCRdb's copy holds only in-frame clones and misses some; the assay was immunoSEQ multiplex PCR. Of 50,000 to 70,000 clones listed, 86% are singletons. The specimen comprised CD4+ or CD8+ T cells sorted from blood, sampled in a trial of the OX40 agonist ivuxolimab. All receptors derive from an adult with an advanced solid tumor such as melanoma, head and neck, liver or kidney cancer. The CDR3 runs from the conserved cysteine through the conserved F or W. Each record gives: D gene, J gene, clone size, V gene, CDR3 protein, CDR3 DNA. D genes are given only for firm matches. The size of a clone is reported for some rows only, either as once, few or many, or as a class for expanded clones.

TRBD2 TRBJ2-5 - TRBV5-1 CASSSSGTREETQYF TGCGCCAGCAGCTCGTCTGGGACTAGGGAAGAGACCCAGTACTTC
- TRBJ1-4 - TRBV6-1 CASSEVAGTNEKLFF TGTGCCAGCAGTGAGGTTGCGGGGACAAATGAAAAACTGTTTTTT
TRBD2 TRBJ2-1 - TRBV7-9 CASSPRLGSAGGLYNEQFF TGTGCCAGCAGCCCTAGGCTGGGGTCAGCGGGAGGCTTGTACAATGAGCAGTTCTTC
- TRBJ2-7 - TRBV9 CASSVGWSSYEQYF TGTGCCAGCAGCGTAGGCTGGAGCTCCTACGAGCAGTACTTC
TRBD2 TRBJ2-1 once TRBV7-9 CASSRGLAGGEFF TGTGCCAGCAGCAGGGGACTAGCGGGAGGCGAGTTCTTC
TRBD2 TRBJ2-3 - TRBV18 CASSLGTSGSSDTQYF TGTGCCAGCTCACTAGGGACTAGCGGGAGTTCAGATACGCAGTATTTT
TRBD2 TRBJ2-1 - TRBV7-8 CASSAWGGSGNEQFF TGTGCCAGCAGCGCCTGGGGCGGGAGTGGTAATGAGCAGTTCTTC
- TRBJ2-7 - TRBV5-6 CASSLARLGSRAREQYF TGTGCCAGCAGCTTGGCCCGACTTGGCAGTAGAGCGAGGGAGCAGTACTTC
- TRBJ2-3 - TRBV30 CAWSVASAPTDTQYF TGTGCCTGGAGTGTCGCCTCGGCCCCCACAGATACGCAGTATTTT
- TRBJ2-1 - TRBV6-6 CASSYSRDEGNEQFF TGTGCCAGCAGTTACTCGAGAGACGAAGGGAATGAGCAGTTCTTC
- TRBJ2-2 few TRBV5-1 CASSSGQNTGELFF TGCGCCAGCAGCTCGGGACAGAACACCGGGGAGCTGTTTTTT